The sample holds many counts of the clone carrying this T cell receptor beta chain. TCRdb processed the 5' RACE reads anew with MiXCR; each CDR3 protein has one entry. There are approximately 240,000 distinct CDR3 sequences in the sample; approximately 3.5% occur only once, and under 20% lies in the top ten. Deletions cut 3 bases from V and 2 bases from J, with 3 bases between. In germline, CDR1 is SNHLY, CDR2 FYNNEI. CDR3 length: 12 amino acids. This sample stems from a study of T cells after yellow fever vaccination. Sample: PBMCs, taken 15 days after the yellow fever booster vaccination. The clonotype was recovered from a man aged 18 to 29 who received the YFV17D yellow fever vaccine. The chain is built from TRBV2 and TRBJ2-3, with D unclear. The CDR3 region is CASSDNTDTQYF. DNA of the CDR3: TGTGCCAGCAGTGATAACACAGATACGCAGTATTTT. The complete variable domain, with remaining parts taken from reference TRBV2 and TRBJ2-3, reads EPEVTQTPSHQVTQMGQEVILRCVPISNHLYFYWYRQILGQKVEFLVSFYNNEISEKSEIFDDQFSVERPDGSNFTLKIRSTKLEDSAMYFCASSDNTDTQYFGPGTRLTVL.